Sequencing of this T cell receptor beta chain was carried out in a study of tumor-infiltrating lymphocytes in primary liver carcinoma. Study-wide context: Patients were both men and women, whose ages ran from 30 to 69 years. Tumors measured roughly 4.2 to 11 cm and were stage T1-T3 N0M0.

Investigators took RNA and DNA out together from 20-30 mg of unsorted bulk tissue. A constant-region primer served to make TCR beta cDNA from about 530 ng total RNA. Three rounds of nested multiplex PCR with slightly modified ARM-PCR produced TCR beta libraries. Both of the initial two PCR rounds ran for approximately 11 cycles and employed TRBV1-TRBV30 forward primers alongside a C-beta reverse primer. TCRdb itself ran the multiplex PCR reads through MiXCR, one entry per CDR3 protein. The sample consists of more than 100,000 distinct CDR3 sequences, approximately 71% of them appearing once. Regarding this clonotype: A read error may explain this, as a much larger clone is one base away.

The CDR3 covers 14 residues. The germline V gene has CDR1 SGHRS and CDR2 YFSETQ. Trimming took off 0 bases at V and 3 bases at J, with 9 bases between the two ends. What was sequenced was tumor-adjacent normal liver tissue. The TCR originated in a woman aged 55-70 years with primary liver carcinoma and hepatitis B virus infection. V and J are TRBV5-1 and TRBJ1-1; D ambiguous. CDR3 sequence reads: CASSLGPLDTEAFF. CDR3 nucleotides: TGCGCCAGCAGCTTGGGGCCCTTGGACACTGAAGCTTTCTTT.